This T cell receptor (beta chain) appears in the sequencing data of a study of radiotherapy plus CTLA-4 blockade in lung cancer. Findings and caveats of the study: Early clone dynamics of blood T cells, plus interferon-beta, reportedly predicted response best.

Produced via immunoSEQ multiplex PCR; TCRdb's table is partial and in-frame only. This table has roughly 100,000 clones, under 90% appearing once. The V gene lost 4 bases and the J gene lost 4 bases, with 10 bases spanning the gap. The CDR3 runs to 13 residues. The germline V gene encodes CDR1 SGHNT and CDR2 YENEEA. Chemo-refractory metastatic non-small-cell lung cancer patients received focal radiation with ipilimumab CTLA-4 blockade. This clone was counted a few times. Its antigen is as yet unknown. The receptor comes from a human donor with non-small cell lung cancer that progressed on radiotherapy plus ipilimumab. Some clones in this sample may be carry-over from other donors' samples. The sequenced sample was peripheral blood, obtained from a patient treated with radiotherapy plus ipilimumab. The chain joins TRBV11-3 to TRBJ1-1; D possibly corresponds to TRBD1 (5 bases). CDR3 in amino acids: CASSWSDSTEAFF. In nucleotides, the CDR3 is TGTGCCAGCAGCTGGAGTGACAGCACTGAAGCTTTCTTT.